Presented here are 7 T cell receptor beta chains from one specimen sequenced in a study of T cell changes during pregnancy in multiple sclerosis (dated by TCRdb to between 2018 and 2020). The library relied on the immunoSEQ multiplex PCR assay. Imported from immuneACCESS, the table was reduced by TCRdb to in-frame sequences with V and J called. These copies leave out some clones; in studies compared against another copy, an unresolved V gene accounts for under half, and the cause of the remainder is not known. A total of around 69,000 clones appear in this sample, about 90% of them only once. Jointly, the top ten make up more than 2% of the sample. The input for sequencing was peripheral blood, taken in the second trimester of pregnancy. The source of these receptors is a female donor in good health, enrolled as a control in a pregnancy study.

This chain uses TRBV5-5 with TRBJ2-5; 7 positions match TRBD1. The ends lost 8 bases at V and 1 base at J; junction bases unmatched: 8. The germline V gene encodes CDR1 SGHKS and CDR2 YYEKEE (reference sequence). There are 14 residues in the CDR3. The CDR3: CASSTGNVQETQYF. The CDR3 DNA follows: TGTGCCAGTTCGACAGGGAATGTCCAAGAGACCCAGTACTTC. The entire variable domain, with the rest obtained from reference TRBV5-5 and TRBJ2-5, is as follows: DAGVTQSPTHLIKTRGQQVTLRCSPISGHKSVSWYQQVLGQGPQFIFQYYEKEERGRGNFPDRFSARQFPNYSSELNVNALLLGDSALYLCASSTGNVQETQYFGPGTRLLVL.

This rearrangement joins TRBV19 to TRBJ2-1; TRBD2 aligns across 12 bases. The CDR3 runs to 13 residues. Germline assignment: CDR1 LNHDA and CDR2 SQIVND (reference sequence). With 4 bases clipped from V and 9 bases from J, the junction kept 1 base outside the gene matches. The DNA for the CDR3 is TGTGCCAGTAGTACTAGCGGGAGGGTTGAGCAGTTCTTC. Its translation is CASSTSGRVEQFF.

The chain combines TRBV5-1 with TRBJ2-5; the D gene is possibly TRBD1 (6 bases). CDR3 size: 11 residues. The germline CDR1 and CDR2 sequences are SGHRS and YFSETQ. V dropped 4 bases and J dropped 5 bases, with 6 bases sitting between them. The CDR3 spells CASSRGETQYF. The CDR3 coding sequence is TGCGCCAGCAGCAGGGGGGAGACCCAGTACTTC.

Here the CDR3 DNA reads TGTGCCAGCAGTGAAAACAACAACTACGAGCAGTACTTC. This translates into CASSENNNYEQYF. The chain uses TRBV2 and TRBJ2-7, with D hard to call. Per germline, CDR1 SNHLY and CDR2 FYNNEI. This CDR3 is built from 13 residues. The ends were cut back, 2 bases at V and 3 bases at J, with 8 bases in the middle.

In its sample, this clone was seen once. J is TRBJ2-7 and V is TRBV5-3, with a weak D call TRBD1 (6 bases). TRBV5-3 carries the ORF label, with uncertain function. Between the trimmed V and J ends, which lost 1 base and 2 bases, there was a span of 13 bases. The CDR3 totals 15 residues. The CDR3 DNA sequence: TGTGCCAGAAGCTTGTTTCCGGACAGACCCTACGAGCAGTACTTC. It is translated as CARSLFPDRPYEQYF.

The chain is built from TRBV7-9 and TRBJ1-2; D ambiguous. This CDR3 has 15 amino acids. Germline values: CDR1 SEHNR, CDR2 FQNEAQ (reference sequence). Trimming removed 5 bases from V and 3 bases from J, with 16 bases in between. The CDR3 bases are TGTGCCAGCAGCCCCCCGGTCTTGAGGGACTATGGCTACACCTTC. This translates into CASSPPVLRDYGYTF.

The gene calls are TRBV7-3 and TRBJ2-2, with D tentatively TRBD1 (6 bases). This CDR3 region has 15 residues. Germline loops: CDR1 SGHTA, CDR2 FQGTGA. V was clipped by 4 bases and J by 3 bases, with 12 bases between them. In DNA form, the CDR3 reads TGTGCCAGCAGCTCCGGGACACCTTACACCGGGGAGCTGTTTTTT. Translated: CASSSGTPYTGELFF.